This T cell receptor beta chain was recorded in a study of cytomegalovirus exposure and HLA in healthy donors. The PCR was carried out with 60 Vbeta primers and 13 Jbeta primers. Here immunoSEQ multiplex PCR was the method, and the copy in TCRdb shows in-frame clones only, minus some. This sample has 160,000 or so clones, with about two thirds found just once. The junction had 14 bases not matched to a gene; V was cut back by 4 bases and J by 8 bases. CDR3 length equals 16 residues. Germline-derived CDR1 and CDR2 are SNHLY and FYNNEI. This TCR was sampled from a human donor in good health. This sequence joins TRBV2 and TRBJ2-4; TRBD1 matches 7 bases. The source material was PBMCs. CDR3 DNA: TGTGCCAGCAGTGGAGACAGGGCGAAACCAGTGGACATTCAGTACTTC. Translated: CASSGDRAKPVDIQYF.